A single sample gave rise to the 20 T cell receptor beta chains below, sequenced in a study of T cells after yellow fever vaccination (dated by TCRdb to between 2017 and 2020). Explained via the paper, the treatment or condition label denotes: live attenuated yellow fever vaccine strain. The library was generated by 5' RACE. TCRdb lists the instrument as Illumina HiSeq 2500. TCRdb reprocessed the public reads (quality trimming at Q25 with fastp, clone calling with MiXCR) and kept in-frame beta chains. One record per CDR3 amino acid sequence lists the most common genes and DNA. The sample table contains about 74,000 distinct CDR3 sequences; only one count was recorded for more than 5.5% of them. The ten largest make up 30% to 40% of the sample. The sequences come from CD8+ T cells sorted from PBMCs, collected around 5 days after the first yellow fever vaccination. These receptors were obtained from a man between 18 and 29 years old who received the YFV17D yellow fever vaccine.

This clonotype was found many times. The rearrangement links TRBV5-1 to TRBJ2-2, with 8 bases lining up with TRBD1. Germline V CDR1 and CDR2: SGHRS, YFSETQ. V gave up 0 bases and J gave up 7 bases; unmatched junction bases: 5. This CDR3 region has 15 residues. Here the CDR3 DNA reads TGCGCCAGCAGCTTGGTCGAGACAGGGGACGGGGAGCTGTTTTTT. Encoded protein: CASSLVETGDGELFF.

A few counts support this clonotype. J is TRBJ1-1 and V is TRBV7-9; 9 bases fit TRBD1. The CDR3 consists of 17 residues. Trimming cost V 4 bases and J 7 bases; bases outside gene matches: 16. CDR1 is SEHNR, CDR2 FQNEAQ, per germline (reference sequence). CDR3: CASSSDRIDRGAHEAFF. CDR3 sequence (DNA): TGTGCCAGCAGCTCCGATCGGATTGACAGGGGGGCACATGAAGCTTTCTTT.

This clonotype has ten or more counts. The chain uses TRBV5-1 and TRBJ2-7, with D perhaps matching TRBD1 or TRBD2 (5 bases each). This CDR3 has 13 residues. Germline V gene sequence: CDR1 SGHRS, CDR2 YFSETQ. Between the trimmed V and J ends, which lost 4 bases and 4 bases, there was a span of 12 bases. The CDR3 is CASSKGPTYEQYV. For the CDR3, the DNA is TGCGCCAGCAGCAAGGGACCGACTTACGAGCAGTACGTC.

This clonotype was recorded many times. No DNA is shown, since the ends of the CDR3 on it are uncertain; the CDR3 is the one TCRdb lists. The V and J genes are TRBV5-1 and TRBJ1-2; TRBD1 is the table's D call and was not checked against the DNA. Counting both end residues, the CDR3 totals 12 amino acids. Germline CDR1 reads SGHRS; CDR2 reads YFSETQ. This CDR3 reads CASSLVGRGSTF.

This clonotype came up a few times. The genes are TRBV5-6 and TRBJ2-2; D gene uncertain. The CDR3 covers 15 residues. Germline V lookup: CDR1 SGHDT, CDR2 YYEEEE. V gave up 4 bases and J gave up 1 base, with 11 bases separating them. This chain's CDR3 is CASSTFPGNTGELFF. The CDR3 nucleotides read TGTGCCAGCAGCACCTTTCCGGGGAACACCGGGGAGCTGTTTTTT. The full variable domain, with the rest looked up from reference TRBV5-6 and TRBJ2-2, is DAGVTQSPTHLIKTRGQQVTLRCSPKSGHDTVSWYQQALGQGPQFIFQYYEEEERQRGNFPDRFSGHQFPNYSSELNVNALLLGDSALYLCASSTFPGNTGELFFGEGSRLTVL.

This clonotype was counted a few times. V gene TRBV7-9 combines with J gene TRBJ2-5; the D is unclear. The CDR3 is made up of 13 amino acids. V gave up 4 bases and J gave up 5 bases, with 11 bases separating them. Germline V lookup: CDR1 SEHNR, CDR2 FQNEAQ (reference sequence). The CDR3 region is CASSSQSGETQYF. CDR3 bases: TGTGCCAGCAGCTCACAGTCCGGGGAGACCCAGTACTTC.

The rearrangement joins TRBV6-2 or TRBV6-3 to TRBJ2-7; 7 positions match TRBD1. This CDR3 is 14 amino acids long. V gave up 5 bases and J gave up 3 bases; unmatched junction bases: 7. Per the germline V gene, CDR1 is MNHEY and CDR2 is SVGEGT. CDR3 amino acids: CASSPGQVLYEQYF. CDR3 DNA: TGTGCCAGCAGTCCCGGACAGGTTCTCTACGAGCAGTACTTC.

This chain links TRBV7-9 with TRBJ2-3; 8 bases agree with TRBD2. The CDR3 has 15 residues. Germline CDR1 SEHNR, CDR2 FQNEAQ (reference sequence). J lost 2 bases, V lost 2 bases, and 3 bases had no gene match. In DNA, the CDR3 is TGTGCCAGCAGCTTAATAGCGGGGATCACAGATACGCAGTATTTT. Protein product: CASSLIAGITDTQYF.

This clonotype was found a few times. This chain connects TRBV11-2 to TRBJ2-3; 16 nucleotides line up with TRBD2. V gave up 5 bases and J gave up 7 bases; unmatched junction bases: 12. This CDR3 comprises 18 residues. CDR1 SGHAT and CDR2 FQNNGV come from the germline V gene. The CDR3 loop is CASSGPGLAGGPRNTQYF. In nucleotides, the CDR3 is TGTGCCAGCAGCGGTCCGGGACTAGCGGGGGGGCCTAGAAATACGCAGTATTTT.

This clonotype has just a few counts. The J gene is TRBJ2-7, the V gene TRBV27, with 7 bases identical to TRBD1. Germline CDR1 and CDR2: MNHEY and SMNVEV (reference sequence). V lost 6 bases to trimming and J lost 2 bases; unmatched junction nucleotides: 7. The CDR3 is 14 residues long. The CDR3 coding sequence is TGTGCCAGCAGGCCCGGGACAGAGACCTACGAGCAGTACTTC. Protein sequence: CASRPGTETYEQYF.

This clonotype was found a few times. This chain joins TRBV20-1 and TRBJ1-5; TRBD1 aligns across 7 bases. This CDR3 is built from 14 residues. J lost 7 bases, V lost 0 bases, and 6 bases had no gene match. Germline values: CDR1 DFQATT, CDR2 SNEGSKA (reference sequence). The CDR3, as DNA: TGCAGTGCTAGAGATCTAGGGGGCTTACAGCCCCAGCATTTT. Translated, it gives CSARDLGGLQPQHF.

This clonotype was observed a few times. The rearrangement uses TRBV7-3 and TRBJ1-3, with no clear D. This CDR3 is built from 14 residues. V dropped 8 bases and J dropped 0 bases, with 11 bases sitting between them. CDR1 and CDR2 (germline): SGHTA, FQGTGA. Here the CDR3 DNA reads TGTGCCAGCGCGACGGGCACCTCTGGAAACACCATATATTTT. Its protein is CASATGTSGNTIYF.

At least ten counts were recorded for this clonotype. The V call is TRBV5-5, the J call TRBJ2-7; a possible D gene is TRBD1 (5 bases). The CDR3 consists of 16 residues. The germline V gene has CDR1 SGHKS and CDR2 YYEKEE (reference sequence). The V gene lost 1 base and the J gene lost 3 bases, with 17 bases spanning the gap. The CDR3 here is CASSLWNRKKGYEQYV. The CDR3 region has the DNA TGTGCCAGCAGCTTGTGGAACAGGAAAAAGGGCTACGAGCAGTACGTC.

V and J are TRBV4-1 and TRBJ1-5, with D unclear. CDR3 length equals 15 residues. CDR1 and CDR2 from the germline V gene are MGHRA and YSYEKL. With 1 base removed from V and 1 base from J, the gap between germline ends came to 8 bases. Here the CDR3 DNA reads TGCGCCAGCAGCCAAGGCATCCGGAGCAATCAGCCCCAGCATTTT. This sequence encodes CASSQGIRSNQPQHF.

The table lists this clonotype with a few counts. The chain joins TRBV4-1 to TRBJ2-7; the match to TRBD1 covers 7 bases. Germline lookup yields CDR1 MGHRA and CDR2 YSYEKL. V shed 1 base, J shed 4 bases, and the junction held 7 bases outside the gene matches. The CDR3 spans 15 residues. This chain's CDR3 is CASSQVDRESYEQYF. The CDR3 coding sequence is TGCGCCAGCAGCCAAGTCGACAGGGAAAGTTACGAGCAGTACTTC.

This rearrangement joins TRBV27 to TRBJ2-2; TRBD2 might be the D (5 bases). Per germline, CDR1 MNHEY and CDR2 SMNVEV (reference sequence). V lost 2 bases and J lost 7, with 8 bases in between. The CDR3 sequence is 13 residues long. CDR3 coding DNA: TGTGCCAGCAGTTTAATAGGGAGCGGGGAGCTGTTTTTT. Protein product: CASSLIGSGELFF.

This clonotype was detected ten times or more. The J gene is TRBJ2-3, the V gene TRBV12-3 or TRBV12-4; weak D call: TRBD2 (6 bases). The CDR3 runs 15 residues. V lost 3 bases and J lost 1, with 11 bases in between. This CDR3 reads CASSLAGIGTDTQYF. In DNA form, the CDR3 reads TGTGCCAGCAGTTTGGCGGGGATAGGCACAGATACGCAGTATTTT.

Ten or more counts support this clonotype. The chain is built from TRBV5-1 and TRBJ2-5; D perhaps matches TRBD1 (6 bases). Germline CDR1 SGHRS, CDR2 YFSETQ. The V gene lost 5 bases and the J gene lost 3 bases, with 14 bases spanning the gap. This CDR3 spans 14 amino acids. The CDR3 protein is CASSDLGGEETQYF. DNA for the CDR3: TGCGCCAGCAGTGATCTAGGGGGAGAAGAGACCCAGTACTTC.

The CDR3 DNA sequence: TGTGCCAGCAGCGTAGGGGACATTCAGTACTTC. Translating gives CASSVGDIQYF. The gene calls are TRBV9 and TRBJ2-4; D gene unclear. The CDR3 runs 11 residues. CDR1 and CDR2 from the germline V gene are SGDLS and YYNGEE. V lost 0 bases and J lost 8, with 3 bases in between.

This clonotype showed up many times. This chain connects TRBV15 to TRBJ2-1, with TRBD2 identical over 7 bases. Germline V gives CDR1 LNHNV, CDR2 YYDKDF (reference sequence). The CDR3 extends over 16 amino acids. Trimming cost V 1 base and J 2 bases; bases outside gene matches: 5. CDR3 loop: CATSRVQRGAYNEQFF. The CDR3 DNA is TGTGCCACCAGCAGAGTACAGCGGGGTGCCTACAATGAGCAGTTCTTC.